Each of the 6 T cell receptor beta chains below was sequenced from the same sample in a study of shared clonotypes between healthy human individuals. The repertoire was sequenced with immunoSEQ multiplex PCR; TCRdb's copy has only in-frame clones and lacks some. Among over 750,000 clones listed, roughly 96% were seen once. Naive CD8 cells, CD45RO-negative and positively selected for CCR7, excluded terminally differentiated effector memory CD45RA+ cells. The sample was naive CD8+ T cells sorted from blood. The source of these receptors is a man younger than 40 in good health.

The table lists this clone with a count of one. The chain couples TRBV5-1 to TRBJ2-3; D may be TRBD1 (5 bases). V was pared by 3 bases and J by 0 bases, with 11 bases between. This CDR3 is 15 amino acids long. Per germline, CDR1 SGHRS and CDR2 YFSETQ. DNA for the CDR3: TGCGCCAGCAGCTACAGGAAGCCTAGCACAGATACGCAGTATTTT. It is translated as CASSYRKPSTDTQYF.

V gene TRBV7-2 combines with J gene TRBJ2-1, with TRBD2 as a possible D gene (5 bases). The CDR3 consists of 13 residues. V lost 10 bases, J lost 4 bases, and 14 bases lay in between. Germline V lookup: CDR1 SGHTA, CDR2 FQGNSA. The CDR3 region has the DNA TGTGCCACCGGGAAGTGGGAGTACAATGAGCAGTTCTTC. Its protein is CATGKWEYNEQFF.

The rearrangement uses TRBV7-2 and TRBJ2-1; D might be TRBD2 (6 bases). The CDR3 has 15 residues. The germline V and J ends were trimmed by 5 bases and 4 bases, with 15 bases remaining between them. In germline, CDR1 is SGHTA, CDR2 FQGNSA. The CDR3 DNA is TGTGCCAGCAGCCCCGCGGGGTACGGTTACAATGAGCAGTTCTTC. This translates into CASSPAGYGYNEQFF.

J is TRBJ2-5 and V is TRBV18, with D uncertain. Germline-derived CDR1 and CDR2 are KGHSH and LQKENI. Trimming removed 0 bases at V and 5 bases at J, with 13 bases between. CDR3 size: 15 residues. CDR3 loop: CASSPPILGPETQYF. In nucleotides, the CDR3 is TGTGCCAGCTCACCACCGATCCTGGGCCCGGAGACCCAGTACTTC. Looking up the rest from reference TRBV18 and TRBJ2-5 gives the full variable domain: NAGVMQNPRHLVRRRGQEARLRCSPMKGHSHVYWYRQLPEEGLKFMVYLQKENIIDESGMPKERFSAEFPKEGPSILRIQQVVRGDSAAYFCASSPPILGPETQYFGPGTRLLVL.

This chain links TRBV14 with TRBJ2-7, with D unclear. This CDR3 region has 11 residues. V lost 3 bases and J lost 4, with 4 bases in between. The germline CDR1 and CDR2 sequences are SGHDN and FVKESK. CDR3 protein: CASSHPYEQYF. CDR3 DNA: TGTGCCAGCAGCCATCCTTACGAGCAGTACTTC.

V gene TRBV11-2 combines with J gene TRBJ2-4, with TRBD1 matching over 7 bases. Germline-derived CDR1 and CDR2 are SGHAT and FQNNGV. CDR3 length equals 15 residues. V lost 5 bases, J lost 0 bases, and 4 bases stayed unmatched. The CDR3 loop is CASSQGQLAKNIQYF. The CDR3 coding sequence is TGTGCCAGCAGCCAGGGACAGCTAGCCAAAAACATTCAGTACTTC.